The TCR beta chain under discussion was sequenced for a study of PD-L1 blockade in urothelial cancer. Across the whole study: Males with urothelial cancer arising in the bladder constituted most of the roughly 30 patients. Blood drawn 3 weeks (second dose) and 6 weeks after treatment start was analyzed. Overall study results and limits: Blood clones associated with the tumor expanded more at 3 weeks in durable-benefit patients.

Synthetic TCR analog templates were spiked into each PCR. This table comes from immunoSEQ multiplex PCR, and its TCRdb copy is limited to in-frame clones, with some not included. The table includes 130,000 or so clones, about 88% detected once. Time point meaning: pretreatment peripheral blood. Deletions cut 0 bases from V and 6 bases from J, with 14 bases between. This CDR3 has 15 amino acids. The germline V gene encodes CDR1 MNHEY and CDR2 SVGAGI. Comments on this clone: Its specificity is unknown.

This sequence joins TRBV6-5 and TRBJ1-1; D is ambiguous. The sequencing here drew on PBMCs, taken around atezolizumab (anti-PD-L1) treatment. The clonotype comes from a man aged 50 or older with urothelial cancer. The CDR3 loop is CASSYSFTPGAEAFF. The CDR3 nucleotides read TGTGCCAGCAGTTACTCCTTTACACCCGGGGCTGAAGCTTTCTTT.